The T cell receptor beta chain described here comes from a study of CXCR3-negative and CXCR3-positive naive CD8 T cells. Regarding the study as a whole: Both of the naive subsets showed about the same high diversity, but memory CD8+ cells had much less. Naive cells that were CXCR3-negative or CXCR3-positive used TRBV-TRBJ genes alike, while memory cells diverged. Naive cells that were CXCR3-positive had more hydrophobic TRB CDR3s (compared with CXCR3-negative naive cells). It was found that naive subsets had comparable surface CD5, and TCR strength was inferred from TRB CDR3 properties.

The V gene's germline CDR1 is SGHDT and CDR2 YYEEEE. CDR3 length equals 12 residues. As regards this clonotype: Its cognate antigen is unknown.

Carrying UMI labels, the TRB cDNA libraries were prepared through 5' RACE. With the 5' RACE reads reprocessed, TCRdb shows one record per CDR3 protein and no DNA. Seen in this sample are 41,000 or so distinct CDR3 sequences; the ten most common clones hold around 2%. The sequencing input was naive CXCR3- CD8+ T cells from blood. Subset given: CD45RO-CCR7+CD27+CD95- naive CD8+ T cells lacking CXCR3 (TNR3-). This sequence joins TRBV5-6 and TRBJ2-7; TCRdb's D gene call, TRBD2, goes unchecked for lack of DNA. This receptor was identified in a human donor in good health. Some clones in this sample may be carry-over from other donors' samples. CDR3 protein: CASSSRGYEQYF. The full variable domain, rest sourced from reference TRBV5-6 and TRBJ2-7, is DAGVTQSPTHLIKTRGQQVTLRCSPKSGHDTVSWYQQALGQGPQFIFQYYEEEERQRGNFPDRFSGHQFPNYSSELNVNALLLGDSALYLCASSSRGYEQYFGPGTRLTVT.